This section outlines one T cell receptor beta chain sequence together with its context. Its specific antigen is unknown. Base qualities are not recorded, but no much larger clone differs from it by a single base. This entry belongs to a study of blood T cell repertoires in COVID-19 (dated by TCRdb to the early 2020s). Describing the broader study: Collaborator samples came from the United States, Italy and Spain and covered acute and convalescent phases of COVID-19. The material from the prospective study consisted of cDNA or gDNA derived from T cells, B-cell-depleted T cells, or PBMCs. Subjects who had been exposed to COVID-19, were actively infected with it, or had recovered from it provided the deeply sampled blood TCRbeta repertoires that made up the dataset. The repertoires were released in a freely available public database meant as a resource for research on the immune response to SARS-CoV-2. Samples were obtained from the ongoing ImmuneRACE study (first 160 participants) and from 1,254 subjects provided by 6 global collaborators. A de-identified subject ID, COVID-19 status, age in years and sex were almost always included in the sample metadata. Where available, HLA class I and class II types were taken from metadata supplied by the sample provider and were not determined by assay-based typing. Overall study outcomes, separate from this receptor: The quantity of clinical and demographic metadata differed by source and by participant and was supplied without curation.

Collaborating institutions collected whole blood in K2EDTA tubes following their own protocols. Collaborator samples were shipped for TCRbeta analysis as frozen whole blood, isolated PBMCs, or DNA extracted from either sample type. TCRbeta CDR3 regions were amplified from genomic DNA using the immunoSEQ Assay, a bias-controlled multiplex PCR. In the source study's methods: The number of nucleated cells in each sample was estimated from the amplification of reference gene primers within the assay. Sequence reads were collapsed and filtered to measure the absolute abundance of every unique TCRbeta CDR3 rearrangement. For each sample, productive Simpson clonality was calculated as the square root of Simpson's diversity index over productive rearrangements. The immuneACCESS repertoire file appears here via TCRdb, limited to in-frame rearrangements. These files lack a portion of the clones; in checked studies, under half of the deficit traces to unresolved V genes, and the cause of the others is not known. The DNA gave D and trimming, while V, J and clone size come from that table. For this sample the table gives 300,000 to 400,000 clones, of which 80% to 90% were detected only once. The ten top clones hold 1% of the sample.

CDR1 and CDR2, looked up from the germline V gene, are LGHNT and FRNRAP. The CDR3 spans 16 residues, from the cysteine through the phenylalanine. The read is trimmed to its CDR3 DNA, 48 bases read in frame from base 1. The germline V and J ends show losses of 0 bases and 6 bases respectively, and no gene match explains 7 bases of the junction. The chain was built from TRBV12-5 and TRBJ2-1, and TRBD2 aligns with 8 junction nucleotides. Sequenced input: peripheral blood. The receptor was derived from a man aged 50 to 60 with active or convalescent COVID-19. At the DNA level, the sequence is TGTGCTAGTGGTTTGGTAGTAGCGGGGAATCTCAATGAGCAGTTCTTC. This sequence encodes CASGLVVAGNLNEQFF.